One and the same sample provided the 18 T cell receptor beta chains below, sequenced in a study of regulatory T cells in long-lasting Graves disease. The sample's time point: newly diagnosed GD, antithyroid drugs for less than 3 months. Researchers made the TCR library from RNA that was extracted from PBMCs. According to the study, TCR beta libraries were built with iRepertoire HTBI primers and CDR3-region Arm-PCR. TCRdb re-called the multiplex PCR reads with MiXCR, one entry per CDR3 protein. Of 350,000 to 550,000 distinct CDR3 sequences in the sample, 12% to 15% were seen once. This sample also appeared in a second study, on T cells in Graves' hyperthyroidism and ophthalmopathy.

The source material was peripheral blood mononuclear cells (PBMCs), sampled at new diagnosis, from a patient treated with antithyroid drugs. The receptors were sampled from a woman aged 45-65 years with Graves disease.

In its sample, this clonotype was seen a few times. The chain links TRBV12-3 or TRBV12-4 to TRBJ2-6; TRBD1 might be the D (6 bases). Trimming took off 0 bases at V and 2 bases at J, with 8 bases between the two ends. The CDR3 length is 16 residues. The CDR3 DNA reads TGTGCCAGCAGTTTAGCGGGGGACACTGGGGCCAACGTCCTGACTTTC. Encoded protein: CASSLAGDTGANVLTF.

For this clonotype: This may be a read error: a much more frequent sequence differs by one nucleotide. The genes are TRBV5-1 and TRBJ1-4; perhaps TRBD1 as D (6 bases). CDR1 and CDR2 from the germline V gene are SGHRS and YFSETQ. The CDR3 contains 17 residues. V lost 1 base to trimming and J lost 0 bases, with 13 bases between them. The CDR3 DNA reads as TGCGCCAGCAGCTTGTGTGGACAGATTGCAACTAATGAAAAACTGTTTTTT. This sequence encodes CASSLCGQIATNEKLFF. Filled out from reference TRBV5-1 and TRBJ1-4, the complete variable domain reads KAGVTQTPRYLIKTRGQQVTLSCSPISGHRSVSWYQQTPGQGLQFLFEYFSETQRNKGNFPGRFSGRQFSNSRSEMNVSTLELGDSALYLCASSLCGQIATNEKLFFGSGTQLSVL.

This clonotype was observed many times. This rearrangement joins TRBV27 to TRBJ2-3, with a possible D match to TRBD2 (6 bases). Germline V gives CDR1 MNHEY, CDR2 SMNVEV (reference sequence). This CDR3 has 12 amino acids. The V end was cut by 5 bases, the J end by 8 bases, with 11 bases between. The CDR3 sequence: CASSRTEGTQYF. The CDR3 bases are TGTGCCAGCAGTCGGACGGAGGGTACGCAGTATTTT.

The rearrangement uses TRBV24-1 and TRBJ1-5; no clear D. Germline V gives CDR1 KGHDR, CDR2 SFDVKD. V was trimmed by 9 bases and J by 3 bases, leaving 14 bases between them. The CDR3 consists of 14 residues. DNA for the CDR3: TGTGCCACCCCAGCGGAATACCCCAATCAGCCCCAGCATTTT. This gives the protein CATPAEYPNQPQHF.

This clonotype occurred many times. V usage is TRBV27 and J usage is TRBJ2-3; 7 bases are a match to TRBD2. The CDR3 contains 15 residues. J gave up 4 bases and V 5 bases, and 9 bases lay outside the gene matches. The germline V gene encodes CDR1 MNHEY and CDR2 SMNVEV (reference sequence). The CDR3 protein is CASSPLGLESDTQYF. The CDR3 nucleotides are TGTGCCAGCAGTCCCCTCGGACTAGAATCAGATACGCAGTATTTT.

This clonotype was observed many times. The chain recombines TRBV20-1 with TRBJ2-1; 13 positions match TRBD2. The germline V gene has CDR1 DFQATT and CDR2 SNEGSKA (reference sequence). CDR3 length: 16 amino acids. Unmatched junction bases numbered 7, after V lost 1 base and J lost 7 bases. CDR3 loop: CSARGTGTSGTNEQFF. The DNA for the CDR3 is TGCAGTGCTAGAGGAACCGGGACTAGCGGGACAAATGAGCAGTTCTTC.

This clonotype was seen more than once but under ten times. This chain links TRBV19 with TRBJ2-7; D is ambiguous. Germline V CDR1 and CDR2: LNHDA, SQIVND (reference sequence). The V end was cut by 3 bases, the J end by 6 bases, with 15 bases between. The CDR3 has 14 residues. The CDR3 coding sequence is TGTGCCAGTAGTATGGGCCTAGGAGATTTCGAGCAGTACTTC. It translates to CASSMGLGDFEQYF. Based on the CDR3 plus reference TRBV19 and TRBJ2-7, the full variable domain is DGGITQSPKYLFRKEGQNVTLSCEQNLNHDAMYWYRQDPGQGLRLIYYSQIVNDFQKGDIAEGYSVSREKKESFPLTVTSAQKNPTAFYLCASSMGLGDFEQYFGPGTRLTVT.

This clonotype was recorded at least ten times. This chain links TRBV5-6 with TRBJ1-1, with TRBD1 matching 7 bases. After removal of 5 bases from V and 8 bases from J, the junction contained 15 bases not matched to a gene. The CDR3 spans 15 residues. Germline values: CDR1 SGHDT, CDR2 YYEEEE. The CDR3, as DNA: TGTGCCAGCAGAAAATCGACAGGGATTTCCATCGAAGCTTTCTTT. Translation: CASRKSTGISIEAFF. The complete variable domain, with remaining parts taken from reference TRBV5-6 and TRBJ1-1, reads DAGVTQSPTHLIKTRGQQVTLRCSPKSGHDTVSWYQQALGQGPQFIFQYYEEEERQRGNFPDRFSGHQFPNYSSELNVNALLLGDSALYLCASRKSTGISIEAFFGQGTRLTVV.

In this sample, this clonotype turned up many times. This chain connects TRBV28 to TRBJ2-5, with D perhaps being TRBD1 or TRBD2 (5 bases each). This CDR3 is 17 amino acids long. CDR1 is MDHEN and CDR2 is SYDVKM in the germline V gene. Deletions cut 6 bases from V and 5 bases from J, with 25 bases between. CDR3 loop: CASSPGAFPWGAETQYF. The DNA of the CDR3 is TGTGCCAGCAGCCCTGGGGCATTCCCCTGGGGAGCGGAGACCCAGTACTTC. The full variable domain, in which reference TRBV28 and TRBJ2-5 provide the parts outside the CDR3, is DVKVTQSSRYLVKRTGEKVFLECVQDMDHENMFWYRQDPGLGLRLIYFSYDVKMKEKGDIPEGYSVSREKKERFSLILESASTNQTSMYLCASSPGAFPWGAETQYFGPGTRLLVL.

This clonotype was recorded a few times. The CDR3 sequence: CASIPRGTGYTF. The DNA of the CDR3 is TGTGCCAGCATTCCCAGGGGCACTGGCTACACCTTC. The rearrangement links TRBV2 to TRBJ1-2; tentatively, D is TRBD1 (6 bases). This CDR3 contains 12 residues. In germline, CDR1 is SNHLY, CDR2 FYNNEI. V was cut by 7 bases and J by 7 bases, with 13 bases left in between.

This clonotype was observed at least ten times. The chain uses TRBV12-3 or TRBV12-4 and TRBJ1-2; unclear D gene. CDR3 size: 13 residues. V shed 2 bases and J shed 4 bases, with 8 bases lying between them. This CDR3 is CASSLSGLYGYTF. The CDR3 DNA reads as TGTGCCAGCAGTTTATCCGGGCTCTATGGCTACACCTTC.

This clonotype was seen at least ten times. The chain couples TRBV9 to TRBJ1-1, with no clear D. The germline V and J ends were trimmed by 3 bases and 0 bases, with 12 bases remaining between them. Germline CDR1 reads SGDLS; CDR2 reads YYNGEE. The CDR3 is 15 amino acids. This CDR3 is CASSAIGQLNTEAFF. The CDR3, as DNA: TGTGCCAGCAGCGCTATAGGCCAACTGAACACTGAAGCTTTCTTT.

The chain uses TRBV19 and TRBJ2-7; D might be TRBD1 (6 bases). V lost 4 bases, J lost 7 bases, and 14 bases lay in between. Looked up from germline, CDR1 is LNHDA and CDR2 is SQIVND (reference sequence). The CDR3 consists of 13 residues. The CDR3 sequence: CASSTGTMGEQYF. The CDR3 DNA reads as TGTGCCAGTAGTACTGGGACAATGGGGGAGCAGTACTTC.

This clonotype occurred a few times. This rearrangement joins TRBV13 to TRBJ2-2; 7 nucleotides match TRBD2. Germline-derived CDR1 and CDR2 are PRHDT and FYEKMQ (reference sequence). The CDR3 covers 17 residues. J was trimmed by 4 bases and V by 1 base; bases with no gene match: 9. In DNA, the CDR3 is TGTGCCAGCAGCTTAGTTACAGCGGGACGTTTCACCGGGGAGCTGTTTTTT. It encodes CASSLVTAGRFTGELFF.

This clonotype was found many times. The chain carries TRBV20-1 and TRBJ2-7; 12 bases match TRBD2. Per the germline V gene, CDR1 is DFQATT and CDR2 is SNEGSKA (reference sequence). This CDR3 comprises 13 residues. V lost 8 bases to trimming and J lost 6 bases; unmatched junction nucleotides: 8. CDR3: CSKGLAGTGEQYF. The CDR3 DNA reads TGCAGTAAAGGACTAGCGGGAACCGGCGAGCAGTACTTC.

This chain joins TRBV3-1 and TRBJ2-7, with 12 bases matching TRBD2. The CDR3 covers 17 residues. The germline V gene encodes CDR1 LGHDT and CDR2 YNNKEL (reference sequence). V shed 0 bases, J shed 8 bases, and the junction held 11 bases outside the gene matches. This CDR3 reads CASSQERLAGEGYKQYF. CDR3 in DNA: TGTGCCAGCAGCCAAGAAAGACTAGCGGGAGAAGGGTACAAGCAGTACTTC.

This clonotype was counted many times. The CDR3 nucleotides read TGTGCCACCAGTGACTCTCGACTAGCGGTTCAAGAGACCCAGTACTTC. This translates into CATSDSRLAVQETQYF. The gene calls are TRBV24-1 and TRBJ2-5; 9 positions match TRBD2. J gave up 2 bases and V 4 bases, and 7 bases lay outside the gene matches. CDR3 size: 16 residues. Germline CDR1 reads KGHDR; CDR2 reads SFDVKD.

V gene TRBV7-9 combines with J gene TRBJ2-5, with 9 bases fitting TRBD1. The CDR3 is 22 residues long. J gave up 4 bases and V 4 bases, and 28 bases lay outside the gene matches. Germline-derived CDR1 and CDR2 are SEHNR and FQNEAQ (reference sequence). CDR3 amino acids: CASSYLPIRESSGTGIRETQYF. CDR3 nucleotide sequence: TGTGCCAGCAGCTACTTACCAATACGCGAATCCTCCGGGACAGGGATTCGAGAGACCCAGTACTTC.